Listed below are T cell receptor beta chains from one sample, sequenced in a study of CD8 T cells in ankylosing spondylitis. TCRdb reanalysed the 5' RACE reads using MiXCR and keeps one entry per CDR3 protein. The sample carries fewer than 750,000 distinct CDR3 sequences, 15% to 20% recorded once. The sequenced material came from blood, either unsorted or a sorted T cell fraction (not recorded which). The receptors were sampled from a male donor with ankylosing spondylitis. Both conserved end residues are part of each CDR3. The order of the fields is clone size, D gene, J gene, V gene, CDR3 protein, CDR3 DNA. The D gene is left open where the match is weak. Rows may omit the clone size; those that give it use once, few, many or a size class.

clone size: many
D gene: NA
J gene: TRBJ2-7
V gene: TRBV7-9
CDR3 protein: CASSARQAYEQYF
CDR3 DNA: TGTGCCAGCAGCGCCAGACAGGCCTACGAGCAGTACTTC

clone size: NA
D gene: NA
J gene: TRBJ2-7
V gene: TRBV20-1
CDR3 protein: CSAGQLSYEQYF
CDR3 DNA: TGCAGTGCTGGGCAGCTCTCCTACGAGCAGTACTTC

clone size: few
D gene: NA
J gene: TRBJ1-2
V gene: TRBV6-1
CDR3 protein: CATVRDQGTLGYGYTF
CDR3 DNA: TGTGCCACCGTCCGGGACCAGGGAACTCTGGGCTATGGCTACACCTTC

clone size: NA
D gene: NA
J gene: TRBJ1-3
V gene: TRBV12-3/TRBV12-4
CDR3 protein: CAITGNPGNTIYF
CDR3 DNA: TGTGCCATTACGGGGAATCCTGGAAACACCATATATTTT

clone size: few
D gene: TRBD1
J gene: TRBJ2-7
V gene: TRBV5-1
CDR3 protein: CASSFGQGAVEQYF
CDR3 DNA: TGCGCCAGCAGCTTCGGGCAGGGGGCCGTCGAGCAGTACTTC

clone size: few
D gene: TRBD1
J gene: TRBJ1-2
V gene: TRBV4-1
CDR3 protein: CASSQGTGGAYGYTF
CDR3 DNA: TGCGCCAGCAGCCAGGGGACAGGGGGCGCCTATGGCTACACCTTC

clone size: many
D gene: TRBD2
J gene: TRBJ2-5
V gene: TRBV20-1
CDR3 protein: CSARGGDSGRQRETQYF
CDR3 DNA: TGCAGTGCTAGAGGGGGGGATAGCGGGAGACAGCGAGAGACCCAGTACTTC

clone size: NA
D gene: NA
J gene: TRBJ1-5
V gene: TRBV6-1
CDR3 protein: CATRGEGGQPQHF
CDR3 DNA: TGTGCCACCCGGGGGGAGGGAGGACAGCCCCAGCATTTT

clone size: NA
D gene: TRBD1
J gene: TRBJ2-6
V gene: TRBV7-6
CDR3 protein: CASSLAGLRTGTPSGANVLTF
CDR3 DNA: TGTGCCAGCAGCTTAGCGGGCCTAAGGACAGGGACCCCCTCTGGGGCCAACGTCCTGACTTTC

clone size: NA
D gene: NA
J gene: TRBJ2-1
V gene: TRBV30
CDR3 protein: CAWSNGGLQFF
CDR3 DNA: TGTGCCTGGAGTAACGGGGGCTTGCAGTTCTTC

clone size: few
D gene: TRBD2
J gene: TRBJ2-1
V gene: TRBV5-1
CDR3 protein: CASSPSGPERGNEQFF
CDR3 DNA: TGCGCCAGCAGTCCTAGCGGACCCGAACGGGGCAATGAGCAGTTCTTC

clone size: NA
D gene: TRBD2
J gene: TRBJ2-5
V gene: TRBV28
CDR3 protein: CASSLPSGSLGETQYF
CDR3 DNA: TGTGCCAGCAGTTTACCTAGCGGGAGTCTGGGGGAGACCCAGTACTTC

clone size: few
D gene: NA
J gene: TRBJ2-7
V gene: TRBV5-1
CDR3 protein: CASSFTVDSYEQYF
CDR3 DNA: TGCGCCAGCAGCTTCACCGTCGACAGCTACGAGCAGTACTTC

clone size: NA
D gene: NA
J gene: TRBJ1-5
V gene: TRBV4-2
CDR3 protein: CASSQEEGTTDQPQHF
CDR3 DNA: TGTGCCAGCAGCCAAGAAGAAGGGACAACAGATCAGCCCCAGCATTTT

clone size: NA
D gene: TRBD1
J gene: TRBJ1-1
V gene: TRBV19
CDR3 protein: CASSIDRGRMNTEAFF
CDR3 DNA: TGTGCCAGTAGTATCGACAGGGGCCGAATGAACACTGAAGCTTTCTTT

clone size: few
D gene: NA
J gene: TRBJ1-3
V gene: TRBV29-1
CDR3 protein: CSVESQGPGEFSGNTIYF
CDR3 DNA: TGCAGCGTTGAATCCCAGGGGCCCGGCGAATTCTCTGGAAACACCATATATTTT

clone size: many
D gene: NA
J gene: TRBJ2-1
V gene: TRBV5-6
CDR3 protein: CASNLGPNNEQFF
CDR3 DNA: TGTGCCAGCAACTTGGGACCAAACAATGAGCAGTTCTTC

clone size: few
D gene: NA
J gene: TRBJ2-1
V gene: TRBV4-1
CDR3 protein: CASSQRFQADNEQFF
CDR3 DNA: TGCGCCAGCAGCCAGAGGTTCCAGGCAGACAATGAGCAGTTCTTC

clone size: NA
D gene: TRBD1
J gene: TRBJ2-1
V gene: TRBV5-6
CDR3 protein: CASSLVGTGRYNEQFF
CDR3 DNA: TGTGCCAGCAGCTTGGTAGGGACAGGTCGCTACAATGAGCAGTTCTTC

clone size: NA
D gene: NA
J gene: TRBJ1-2
V gene: TRBV12-3/TRBV12-4
CDR3 protein: CASSSELVLGGYTF
CDR3 DNA: TGTGCCAGCAGTTCCGAACTGGTTCTTGGGGGCTACACCTTC

clone size: NA
D gene: TRBD1
J gene: TRBJ2-7
V gene: TRBV18
CDR3 protein: CASSPLGTGAFEQYF
CDR3 DNA: TGTGCCAGCTCACCACTCGGGACAGGGGCGTTTGAGCAGTACTTC

clone size: NA
D gene: TRBD2
J gene: TRBJ2-3
V gene: TRBV29-1
CDR3 protein: CSLQGTSGEGTDTQYF
CDR3 DNA: TGCAGCCTCCAAGGGACTAGCGGGGAGGGGACAGATACGCAGTATTTT

clone size: many
D gene: TRBD2
J gene: TRBJ2-5
V gene: TRBV6-5
CDR3 protein: CASSYSGTSGGETQYF
CDR3 DNA: TGTGCCAGCAGTTACTCCGGGACTAGCGGAGGAGAGACCCAGTACTTC

clone size: few
D gene: TRBD1
J gene: TRBJ1-1
V gene: TRBV27
CDR3 protein: CASRPGQRMNTEAFF
CDR3 DNA: TGTGCCAGCAGACCGGGACAGCGCATGAACACTGAAGCTTTCTTT

clone size: many
D gene: TRBD1
J gene: TRBJ2-7
V gene: TRBV29-1
CDR3 protein: CSVELDREDEQYF
CDR3 DNA: TGCAGCGTTGAGTTGGACAGGGAGGACGAGCAGTACTTC

clone size: NA
D gene: TRBD1
J gene: TRBJ2-5
V gene: TRBV7-2
CDR3 protein: CASSRTGGRGTQYF
CDR3 DNA: TGTGCCAGCAGCCGTACAGGGGGAAGGGGGACCCAGTACTTC

clone size: few
D gene: NA
J gene: TRBJ2-5
V gene: TRBV29-1
CDR3 protein: CSVEPLGETQYF
CDR3 DNA: TGCAGCGTTGAACCCCTGGGAGAGACCCAGTACTTC

clone size: few
D gene: NA
J gene: TRBJ2-2
V gene: TRBV11-3
CDR3 protein: CASSPQGRGGELFF
CDR3 DNA: TGTGCCAGCAGCCCACAGGGTAGGGGCGGGGAGCTGTTTTTT

clone size: NA
D gene: NA
J gene: TRBJ1-5
V gene: TRBV10-3
CDR3 protein: CAISGGPSNQPQHF
CDR3 DNA: TGTGCCATCAGTGGGGGACCTAGCAATCAGCCCCAGCATTTT

clone size: NA
D gene: NA
J gene: TRBJ2-7
V gene: TRBV2
CDR3 protein: CASAKTGKSSYEQYF
CDR3 DNA: TGTGCCAGCGCGAAGACAGGCAAAAGCTCCTACGAGCAGTACTTC

clone size: few
D gene: TRBD2
J gene: TRBJ2-3
V gene: TRBV6-4
CDR3 protein: CASSQSGGGTDTQYF
CDR3 DNA: TGTGCCAGCAGCCAAAGCGGGGGAGGCACAGATACGCAGTATTTT

clone size: NA
D gene: NA
J gene: TRBJ1-1
V gene: TRBV29-1
CDR3 protein: CSVEAGENTEAFF
CDR3 DNA: TGCAGCGTTGAAGCGGGAGAGAACACTGAAGCTTTCTTT

clone size: few
D gene: NA
J gene: TRBJ1-6
V gene: TRBV7-9
CDR3 protein: CASSLAEGGPLHF
CDR3 DNA: TGTGCCAGCAGCTTAGCGGAGGGGGGTCCCCTCCACTTT

clone size: NA
D gene: NA
J gene: TRBJ2-2
V gene: TRBV6-5
CDR3 protein: CASSYSDGNTGELFF
CDR3 DNA: TGTGCCAGCAGTTACTCTGACGGGAACACCGGGGAGCTGTTTTTT

clone size: NA
D gene: NA
J gene: TRBJ1-3
V gene: TRBV29-1
CDR3 protein: CSVESAGNTIYF
CDR3 DNA: TGCAGCGTTGAGTCGGCGGGAAACACCATATATTTT

clone size: NA
D gene: TRBD1
J gene: TRBJ2-4
V gene: TRBV27
CDR3 protein: CASSKQGEDIQYF
CDR3 DNA: TGTGCCAGCAGTAAACAGGGGGAGGACATTCAGTACTTC

clone size: many
D gene: NA
J gene: TRBJ2-1
V gene: TRBV3-1
CDR3 protein: CASSQETGPYNEQFF
CDR3 DNA: TGTGCCAGCAGCCAAGAGACAGGCCCCTACAATGAGCAGTTCTTC

clone size: NA
D gene: TRBD2
J gene: TRBJ2-1
V gene: TRBV20-1
CDR3 protein: CSARAGLDHGEQFF
CDR3 DNA: TGCAGTGCTAGAGCGGGACTAGATCACGGTGAGCAGTTCTTC

clone size: few
D gene: TRBD1
J gene: TRBJ1-1
V gene: TRBV29-1
CDR3 protein: CSGFRGTNTEAFF
CDR3 DNA: TGCAGCGGATTCAGGGGGACCAACACTGAAGCTTTCTTT

clone size: NA
D gene: NA
J gene: TRBJ1-5
V gene: TRBV2
CDR3 protein: CASRADRDNQPQHF
CDR3 DNA: TGTGCCAGCAGGGCCGACAGAGACAATCAGCCCCAGCATTTT

clone size: NA
D gene: TRBD2
J gene: TRBJ2-5
V gene: TRBV29-1
CDR3 protein: CSVEGVPGLGGRVLETQYF
CDR3 DNA: TGCAGCGTTGAAGGCGTCCCGGGACTAGGCGGACGGGTGTTAGAGACCCAGTACTTC

clone size: NA
D gene: TRBD2
J gene: TRBJ2-5
V gene: TRBV5-6
CDR3 protein: CASRLLAMVQETQYF
CDR3 DNA: TGTGCCAGCAGATTACTAGCGATGGTGCAAGAGACCCAGTACTTC

clone size: NA
D gene: NA
J gene: TRBJ1-6
V gene: TRBV5-5
CDR3 protein: CASSLGHFFNSPLHF
CDR3 DNA: TGTGCCAGCAGCTTGGGTCACTTCTTTAATTCACCCCTCCACTTT

clone size: NA
D gene: TRBD1
J gene: TRBJ1-1
V gene: TRBV6-1
CDR3 protein: CASSHYPRDRVLNTEAFF
CDR3 DNA: TGTGCCAGCAGCCACTATCCCCGGGACAGAGTTTTGAACACTGAAGCTTTCTTT

clone size: NA
D gene: TRBD1
J gene: TRBJ2-2
V gene: TRBV10-2
CDR3 protein: CASKRTGGTGELFF
CDR3 DNA: TGCGCCAGCAAGCGTACAGGGGGCACCGGGGAGCTGTTTTTT

clone size: few
D gene: TRBD1
J gene: TRBJ1-1
V gene: TRBV7-8
CDR3 protein: CASSLYPGTGDISETEAFF
CDR3 DNA: TGTGCCAGCAGCTTATATCCCGGGACAGGTGATATTTCAGAAACTGAAGCTTTCTTT

clone size: many
D gene: NA
J gene: TRBJ1-5
V gene: TRBV5-1
CDR3 protein: CASSLGQGNNQPQHF
CDR3 DNA: TGCGCCAGCAGCTTGGGGCAGGGGAACAATCAGCCCCAGCATTTT

clone size: few
D gene: NA
J gene: TRBJ2-2
V gene: TRBV9
CDR3 protein: CASSVDSAGLINTGELFF
CDR3 DNA: TGTGCCAGCAGCGTAGATTCAGCCGGACTAATAAACACCGGGGAGCTGTTTTTT

clone size: few
D gene: NA
J gene: TRBJ2-1
V gene: TRBV5-6
CDR3 protein: CASSLGSSHNEQFF
CDR3 DNA: TGTGCCAGCAGCTTGGGGAGTTCTCACAATGAGCAGTTCTTC

clone size: many
D gene: NA
J gene: TRBJ2-7
V gene: TRBV6-2/TRBV6-3
CDR3 protein: CASSYGGNSYEQYF
CDR3 DNA: TGTGCCAGCAGTTACGGGGGGAATTCCTACGAGCAGTACTTC

clone size: few
D gene: NA
J gene: TRBJ2-2
V gene: TRBV3-1
CDR3 protein: CASSQDWRQEATGELFF
CDR3 DNA: TGTGCCAGCAGCCAAGATTGGCGGCAGGAAGCGACCGGGGAGCTGTTTTTT

clone size: NA
D gene: NA
J gene: TRBJ2-1
V gene: TRBV6-1
CDR3 protein: CASRLTGYNEQFF
CDR3 DNA: TGTGCCAGCAGGCTGACAGGCTACAATGAGCAGTTCTTC

clone size: NA
D gene: TRBD1
J gene: TRBJ2-5
V gene: TRBV5-1
CDR3 protein: CASSPGQGTKMQETQYF
CDR3 DNA: TGCGCCAGCAGCCCGGGACAGGGGACGAAGATGCAAGAGACCCAGTACTTC

clone size: NA
D gene: NA
J gene: TRBJ1-2
V gene: TRBV3-1
CDR3 protein: CASSQETTDYGYTF
CDR3 DNA: TGTGCCAGCAGCCAAGAAACGACAGACTATGGCTACACCTTC

clone size: NA
D gene: TRBD2
J gene: TRBJ2-3
V gene: TRBV24-1
CDR3 protein: CATSPGTSGGDTQYF
CDR3 DNA: TGTGCCACCAGTCCCGGGACTAGCGGAGGCGATACGCAGTATTTT

clone size: NA
D gene: NA
J gene: TRBJ2-1
V gene: TRBV20-1
CDR3 protein: CSPGVASYNEQFF
CDR3 DNA: TGCAGTCCAGGTGTCGCGTCATACAATGAGCAGTTCTTC

clone size: few
D gene: NA
J gene: TRBJ1-4
V gene: TRBV5-5
CDR3 protein: CASSFGNRVDEKLFF
CDR3 DNA: TGTGCCAGCAGCTTCGGTAACAGGGTGGATGAAAAACTGTTTTTT

clone size: NA
D gene: TRBD1
J gene: TRBJ1-1
V gene: TRBV29-1
CDR3 protein: CSALGQGFIEAFF
CDR3 DNA: TGCAGCGCCCTGGGACAGGGGTTTATTGAAGCTTTCTTT

clone size: many
D gene: TRBD1
J gene: TRBJ2-3
V gene: TRBV5-1
CDR3 protein: CASSLGQGADTQYF
CDR3 DNA: TGCGCCAGCAGCTTGGGGCAGGGGGCAGATACGCAGTATTTT